Listed below are T cell receptor beta chains from one sample, sequenced in a study of cytomegalovirus exposure and HLA in healthy donors. Measured with immunoSEQ multiplex PCR; TCRdb has only the in-frame clones, and not every one. Of about 190,000 clones listed, more than 65% are singletons. Input material: PBMCs. The source is a middle-aged man in good health and CMV-seronegative. Each CDR3 is given with its conserved first and last residue. Each record gives: V gene, J gene, D gene, clone size, CDR3 protein, CDR3 DNA. The D gene is left open where the match is weak. A clone size is listed for some rows: how often the clone was seen (once, few, many), or a class if it is expanded.

TRBV21-1,TRBJ2-7,.,few,CASSTLLTGALSYEQYF,TGTGCCAGCAGCACCCTATTAACAGGGGCCCTATCCTACGAGCAGTACTTC
TRBV5-1,TRBJ2-1,TRBD2,.,CASDRGGQDEQFF,TGCGCCAGCGACCGCGGGGGGCAGGATGAGCAGTTCTTC
TRBV9,TRBJ1-6,.,.,CASSVGLSPLHF,TGTGCCAGCAGCGTAGGACTGTCACCCCTCCACTTT
TRBV19,TRBJ2-1,TRBD2,.,CASSHPAGVYNEQFF,TGTGCCAGTAGTCATCCAGCGGGGGTCTACAATGAGCAGTTCTTC
TRBV27,TRBJ2-2,TRBD2,.,CASSFSGGANTGELFF,TGTGCCAGCAGTTTTTCTGGGGGGGCGAACACCGGGGAGCTGTTTTTT
TRBV5-6,TRBJ1-4,.,.,CASSPLRSAANEKLFF,TGTGCCAGCAGCCCTTTACGGAGTGCAGCTAATGAAAAACTGTTTTTT
TRBV15,TRBJ1-6,.,few,CATSRGTVNSPLHF,TGTGCCACCAGCAGAGGGACAGTAAATTCACCCCTCCACTTT
TRBV6-5,TRBJ1-2,TRBD1,few,CASSLRQGGYTF,TGTGCCAGCAGTTTAAGACAGGGTGGCTACACCTTC
TRBV7-2,TRBJ2-1,.,.,CASSADFNVYNEQFF,TGTGCCAGCAGCGCCGACTTTAACGTTTACAATGAGCAGTTCTTC
TRBV7-2,TRBJ1-5,.,.,CASSSSMRNQPQHF,TGTGCCAGCAGCTCCAGTATGCGGAATCAGCCCCAGCATTTT
TRBV7-2,TRBJ2-2,.,once,CASLYGWDTGELFF,TGTGCCAGCCTTTACGGGTGGGACACCGGGGAGCTGTTTTTT
TRBV5-1,TRBJ1-4,TRBD1,few,CASSSDRGNEKLFF,TGCGCCAGCAGCTCGGACAGGGGTAATGAAAAACTGTTTTTT
TRBV7-2,TRBJ2-1,.,.,CASSRSNEQFF,TGTGCCAGCAGCCGTAGCAATGAGCAGTTCTTC
TRBV6-6,TRBJ2-7,.,.,CASSLKDRTYEQYF,TGTGCCAGCAGTTTAAAGGACAGAACCTACGAGCAGTACTTC
TRBV7-9,TRBJ1-4,TRBD1,.,CASSLEKQGSTNEKLFF,TGTGCCAGCAGCTTAGAAAAACAGGGGAGTACTAATGAAAAACTGTTTTTT
TRBV4-3,TRBJ2-7,TRBD1,.,CASSQSRTGFEQYF,TGCGCCAGCAGCCAATCTAGGACAGGGTTTGAGCAGTACTTC
TRBV10-3,TRBJ2-5,TRBD2,.,CAISVLAEKYQETQYF,TGTGCCATCAGTGTTCTAGCGGAGAAGTACCAAGAGACCCAGTACTTC
TRBV2,TRBJ1-4,.,.,CASSERGHTNEKLFF,TGTGCCAGCAGTGAGAGAGGACACACTAATGAAAAACTGTTTTTT
TRBV7-9,TRBJ1-5,.,.,CASSLGDNQPQHF,TGTGCCAGCAGCTTGGGAGACAATCAGCCCCAGCATTTT
TRBV7-9,TRBJ1-2,.,.,CASSLAVGGGYTF,TGTGCCAGCAGCTTAGCCGTGGGGGGTGGCTACACCTTC
TRBV9,TRBJ2-2,TRBD2,few,CASTSPGGALIGELFF,TGTGCCAGCACCTCCCCCGGGGGGGCCTTGATCGGGGAGCTGTTTTTT
TRBV28,TRBJ1-2,TRBD1,.,CASSQAGQGRANYGYTF,TGTGCCAGCAGCCAAGCTGGACAGGGGCGAGCTAACTATGGCTACACCTTC
TRBV7-9,TRBJ1-4,TRBD1,.,CSSSPRTGANEKLFF,TGTTCCAGCAGCCCCCGGACAGGGGCTAATGAAAAACTGTTTTTT
TRBV30,TRBJ1-4,.,few,CAWSGGHVGEKLFF,TGTGCCTGGAGCGGCGGTCACGTCGGGGAAAAACTGTTTTTT
TRBV25-1,TRBJ1-1,.,once,CASSRGQMNTEAFF,TGTGCCAGCAGCCGAGGCCAGATGAACACTGAAGCTTTCTTT
TRBV30,TRBJ2-1,.,.,CAWDPGAMWNEQFF,TGTGCCTGGGACCCAGGGGCCATGTGGAATGAGCAGTTCTTC
TRBV30,TRBJ1-2,.,.,CAWSPGAEDGYTF,TGTGCCTGGAGCCCAGGGGCCGAGGATGGCTACACCTTC
TRBV6-5,TRBJ1-2,.,.,CASSRTRDYGYTF,TGTGCCAGCAGCCGTACCAGGGACTATGGCTACACCTTC